This TCR beta chain was sequenced in a study of glioma-infiltrating T cells (dated by TCRdb to 2016 to 2017). Study-wide context: Low-grade gliomas were WHO grade II oligodendrogliomas or astrocytomas, and glioblastomas were WHO grade IV tumors sampled at initial rather than recurrent diagnosis. Sequencing of TCR alpha- and beta-chain repertoires was performed on glioma tissue, on non-neoplastic brain tissue, and on matched peripheral blood mononuclear cells. Each tissue-infiltrating repertoire was compared with the same patient's peripheral blood repertoire to measure divergence between tissue and blood T-cell populations. Sequencing coverage of roughly 4- to 11-fold of about a million peripheral T cells was targeted for blood libraries. Three low-grade glioma patients, roughly eight primary glioblastoma patients, and three non-glioma patients who contributed non-neoplastic brain tissue made up the paired cohort. Glioma patients received dexamethasone for six or fewer days before surgery. The paper as a whole reports these results and caveats: Small numbers underpinned the group comparisons: eight glioblastoma patients, three low-grade glioma patients and three non-neoplastic patients. Tissue and blood shared very few CDR3 sequences, a result attributed to high CDR3 diversity and limited sampling. A signature set of shared blood CDR3 motifs marked patients with low tissue-blood divergence and was depleted in highly divergent patients. VJ-independent divergence between tissue and blood was found to be below expectation in non-neoplastic patients but above expectation in all gliomas, particularly low-grade gliomas.

With regard to this clonotype: The antigen this receptor binds is unknown. This sequence may be a read error, since a much larger clone differs from it by one base.

Surgical brain or tumor specimens were cryofrozen in liquid nitrogen immediately after resection, and peripheral blood cells were collected concurrently. There are 15 amino acids in the CDR3, from cysteine to phenylalanine inclusive. Solely the CDR3 DNA is kept, with 45 bases framed from the first base. For CDR1 and CDR2, the germline V gene lists MNHEY and SVGEGT. Germline trimming amounts to 5 bases on V and 6 bases on J, with 6 as the count of junction bases outside the gene matches. The iRepertoire nested amplicon-rescue multiplex PCR (arm-PCR) platform was used to amplify TCR alpha and beta CDR3 regions from RNA. For one-step reverse transcription and amplification, roughly 85-400 ng of tissue mRNA or PBMC total RNA was used as input. Following bead purification, Illumina adapters were added by a secondary multiplex PCR, and the libraries were gel-purified between 200 and 400 bp. Libraries carried internal 6-nucleotide barcodes used for demultiplexing. Libraries were sequenced on an Illumina MiSeq with 2x220 or 2x250 nucleotide paired-end reads. Per the authors' processing: Paired reads were merged with FLASH 1.2.11 and aligned to the GRCh37 human genome with BWA-MEM before extracting TRA and TRB reads. V and J assignment used an IMGT-derived reference of cassette sequences and CDR3 motifs that included pseudogenes. Reads were translated in three frames, and productive CDR3s were defined as those with a C...FGXG motif and no stop codons. Unique combinations of V-J cassette pair and CDR3 amino acid sequence were defined as clonotypes. Hamming distance filtering was applied to reads, with thresholds set by the sequence error rate of each sample in mapped regions. TCRdb handled the public reads itself, with Q25 trimming in fastp and clone calling in MiXCR, and kept productive beta chains. Each entry merges the rows of one CDR3 protein and shows their most common DNA and genes. V and J calls and clone size were set by TCRdb, not the authors. For this sample there are about 410,000 distinct CDR3 sequences; 41% appear just once. The ten largest account for 12% of the sample.

The rearrangement combines TRBV6-2 or TRBV6-3 with TRBJ2-1; the junction holds 11 bases that match TRBD2. The sequence derives from a human donor with low-grade glioma or glioblastoma, undergoing nonglioma brain surgery, or in good health (not recorded which). Sequencing was carried out using glioma tissue, nonneoplastic brain tissue, or PBMCs (not recorded which). In nucleotides, the sequence is TGTGCCAGCAGTACTGGACTAGCGGGTTGCAATGAGCAGTTCTTC. Its coded protein is CASSTGLAGCNEQFF.